This T cell receptor (beta chain) is from a study of T cells in tuberculosis. Study-wide context: This South African cohort compared adolescents with or without latent tuberculosis against adults with active tuberculosis. Overall study findings and caveats: Active tuberculosis TCR-alpha repertoires lay closer to GMM-specific TCRs than IGRA-negative controls, suggesting clonal expansion. Active tuberculosis patients had shorter CDR3-alpha; the beta difference was nonsignificant.

Assay used: immunoSEQ multiplex PCR; TCRdb lists only in-frame clones, some missing. The data hold 35,000 to 45,000 clones, with roughly 94% observed a single time. V shed 5 bases, J shed 5 bases, and the junction held 4 bases outside the gene matches. Germline CDR1 reads SGHDT; CDR2 reads YYEEEE. This CDR3 comprises 14 residues. This clone was seen just once. Its antigen is not known. Adolescents were screened for latent TB by skin test and IGRA. The chain combines TRBV5-6 with TRBJ1-4, with 9 bases that match TRBD1. The TCR was taken from a donor aged 5-35 years with latent tuberculosis or without tuberculosis infection. Some clones in this sample may be carry-over from other donors' samples. Sequencing was performed on PBMCs. CDR3 DNA sequence: TGTGCCAGCAGGGCCGGGACAGGGAATGAAAAACTGTTTTTT. This codes for CASRAGTGNEKLFF.